Below, 20 T cell receptor beta chains from the same sample are listed, as sequenced in a study of blood T cell repertoires in COVID-19. Clones were read by immunoSEQ multiplex PCR, and TCRdb kept only the in-frame ones, dropping some. Of around 110,000 clones detected, roughly 85% appear once; the ten largest clones hold 2% to 2.5%. The sequenced sample was peripheral blood. The source of these receptors is a man younger than 40 with acute or convalescent COVID-19.

The chain is built from TRBV30 and TRBJ2-2; D perhaps matches TRBD2 (5 bases). The CDR3 has 13 residues. With 1 base removed from V and 4 bases from J, the gap between germline ends came to 7 bases. Germline-derived CDR1 and CDR2 are GTSNPN and SVGIG (reference sequence). The CDR3 DNA is TGTGCCTGGAGTGGTACTAGCACCGGGGAGCTGTTTTTT. Translated: CAWSGTSTGELFF.

V usage is TRBV5-5 and J usage is TRBJ2-2; D is unclear. There are 15 residues in the CDR3. Per germline, CDR1 SGHKS and CDR2 YYEKEE (reference sequence). Trimming removed 0 bases from V and 1 base from J, with 7 bases in between. CDR3 sequence: CASSLAAENTGELFF. The DNA for the CDR3 is TGTGCCAGCAGCTTGGCGGCGGAGAACACCGGGGAGCTGTTTTTT.

V gene TRBV19 combines with J gene TRBJ1-5; 9 bases align to TRBD1. The ends lost 7 bases at V and 6 bases at J; junction bases unmatched: 7. CDR1 is LNHDA, CDR2 SQIVND, per germline (reference sequence). The CDR3 is 14 residues long. CDR3 coding DNA: TGTGCCAGTATCTCGGGACAGGGAGGTCAGCCCCAGCATTTT. Protein sequence: CASISGQGGQPQHF.

The chain links TRBV7-8 to TRBJ2-5; the match to TRBD2 covers 9 bases. Unmatched junction bases numbered 5, after V lost 3 bases and J lost 3 bases. CDR1 SGHVS and CDR2 FQNEAQ come from the germline V gene. CDR3 length equals 15 residues. CDR3 residues: CASSFTSGFKETQYF. The CDR3 region has the DNA TGTGCCAGCAGCTTTACTAGCGGGTTTAAAGAGACCCAGTACTTC.

The chain combines TRBV6-5 with TRBJ1-2; TRBD1 agrees at 9 bases. Trimming took 3 bases from V and 0 from J; bases not matched to a gene: 5. This CDR3 contains 16 residues. Germline-derived CDR1 and CDR2 are MNHEY and SVGAGI. The CDR3 here is CASSYQDRGTNYGYTF. The CDR3 DNA is TGTGCCAGCAGTTATCAGGACAGGGGCACTAACTATGGCTACACCTTC.

The chain is built from TRBV7-2 and TRBJ2-3, with a possible D match to TRBD1 (7 bases). The germline V gene encodes CDR1 SGHTA and CDR2 FQGNSA. Deletions cut 8 bases from V and 1 base from J, with 16 bases between. This CDR3 comprises 15 residues. The CDR3 DNA reads TGTGCCAGCTCCCGACAGGGAGGAGGCACAGATACGCAGTATTTT. It codes for CASSRQGGGTDTQYF.

The sample holds a few counts of this clone. This sequence joins TRBV21-1 and TRBJ2-7; the table's TRBD1 call for D was not verified on the DNA. TRBV21-1 is tagged as a pseudogene. This CDR3 is 15 amino acids long. CDR3 DNA: TGTGCCAGCAGCAAAGCACAGGGGGCTTTCTACGAGCAGTACTTC. Translation gives CASSKAQGAFYEQYF.

The chain links TRBV9 to TRBJ1-5; D is unresolved. The germline V gene encodes CDR1 SGDLS and CDR2 YYNGEE. V was pared by 0 bases and J by 1 base, with 8 bases between. The CDR3 is 15 residues long. CDR3 sequence reads: CASSVAGGSNQPQHF. In DNA form, the CDR3 reads TGTGCCAGCAGCGTAGCGGGAGGGAGCAATCAGCCCCAGCATTTT.

V gene TRBV5-6 combines with J gene TRBJ2-1; 11 bases fit TRBD2. There are 16 residues in the CDR3. The V segment lost 0 bases and the J segment 9 bases; nucleotides outside the gene matches: 8. Germline V gives CDR1 SGHDT, CDR2 YYEEEE. Here the CDR3 reads CASSLELAGGFGEQFF. The CDR3 DNA follows: TGTGCCAGCAGCTTGGAGCTAGCGGGAGGATTTGGTGAGCAGTTCTTC.

The gene calls are TRBV25-1 and TRBJ1-4; D gene ambiguous. The CDR3 loop spans 15 amino acids. V was cut by 1 base and J by 0 bases, with 6 bases left in between. The germline V gene encodes CDR1 MGHDK and CDR2 SYGVNS. The CDR3 loop reads CASSEFGPTNEKLFF. The CDR3 DNA follows: TGTGCCAGCAGTGAATTTGGGCCAACTAATGAAAAACTGTTTTTT.

The CDR3 is CASSIGIDSVGEQFF. The CDR3 coding sequence is TGTGCCAGTAGTATAGGGATCGACTCGGTTGGTGAGCAGTTCTTC. The genes are TRBV19 and TRBJ2-1; D not resolved. This CDR3 has 15 residues. From germline, CDR1 is LNHDA and CDR2 SQIVND (reference sequence). The V and J ends lost 1 base and 9 bases respectively, with 16 bases between them. Full variable domain (missing parts from reference TRBV19 and TRBJ2-1): DGGITQSPKYLFRKEGQNVTLSCEQNLNHDAMYWYRQDPGQGLRLIYYSQIVNDFQKGDIAEGYSVSREKKESFPLTVTSAQKNPTAFYLCASSIGIDSVGEQFFGPGTRLTVL.

V gene TRBV7-6 combines with J gene TRBJ2-5; D is possibly TRBD2 (5 bases). CDR3 length equals 15 residues. The ends were cut back, 2 bases at V and 2 bases at J, with 12 bases in the middle. CDR1 and CDR2 (germline): SGHVS, FNYEAQ. In nucleotides, the CDR3 is TGTGCCAGCAGCTTATTCTCGGGCGGGCAAGAGACCCAGTACTTC. It encodes CASSLFSGGQETQYF.

V gene TRBV30 combines with J gene TRBJ1-6, with D uncertain. CDR3 length: 15 amino acids. CDR1 is GTSNPN and CDR2 is SVGIG in the germline V gene (reference sequence). Trimming cost V 1 base and J 8 bases, with 15 bases left between them. CDR3 residues: CAWSGRQKGDSPLHF. CDR3 DNA: TGTGCCTGGAGTGGGAGACAAAAGGGAGATTCACCCCTCCACTTT.

The chain recombines TRBV4-2 with TRBJ1-1; 11 bases line up with TRBD1. The CDR3 length is 17 residues. V shed 4 bases, J shed 4 bases, and the junction held 11 bases outside the gene matches. Germline V gives CDR1 LGHNA, CDR2 YNFKEQ. This chain's CDR3 is CASSPGDRGVAGTEAFF. As DNA, the CDR3 is TGTGCCAGCAGCCCCGGGGACAGGGGGGTGGCGGGCACTGAAGCTTTCTTT.

The chain recombines TRBV5-1 with TRBJ1-3; TRBD1 is a possible D gene (5 bases). V lost 0 bases, J lost 0 bases, and 7 bases lay in between. CDR1 and CDR2 from the germline V gene are SGHRS and YFSETQ. This CDR3 spans 15 amino acids. The CDR3 DNA sequence: TGCGCCAGCAGCTTGGGACAGAGCTCTGGAAACACCATATATTTT. It yields the protein CASSLGQSSGNTIYF.

The chain has TRBV7-8 and TRBJ1-5; TRBD1 agrees at 10 bases. V was clipped by 4 bases and J by 6 bases; unmatched bases: 3. CDR1 and CDR2 (germline): SGHVS, FQNEAQ. This CDR3 is built from 14 residues. The DNA for the CDR3 is TGTGCCAGCAGCTCGACAGGGGGCAGTCAGCCCCAGCATTTT. It is translated as CASSSTGGSQPQHF.

This clone was detected a few times. The chain's CDR3 is CASSLVGQGAQETQYF. CDR3 DNA: TGTGCCAGCAGCTTAGTGGGACAGGGGGCTCAGGAGACCCAGTACTTC. V and J are TRBV7-8 and TRBJ2-5, with 12 bases that match TRBD1. With 1 base clipped from V and 5 bases from J, the junction kept 5 bases outside the gene matches. Germline CDR1 SGHVS, CDR2 FQNEAQ. This CDR3 is built from 16 residues.

The V and J genes are TRBV5-8 and TRBJ2-2; TRBD2 is a possible D gene (5 bases). The CDR3 runs to 15 residues. V was clipped by 0 bases and J by 6 bases, with 12 bases between them. Germline V CDR1 and CDR2: SGHTS, YDEGEE. CDR3 residues: CASSLVRALPGELFF. The CDR3 coding sequence is TGTGCCAGCAGCTTGGTGAGGGCCCTGCCCGGGGAGCTGTTTTTT.

The genes are TRBV14 and TRBJ1-1, with a possible D match to TRBD1 (5 bases). The V gene lost 4 bases and the J gene lost 4 bases, with 10 bases spanning the gap. This CDR3 has 13 amino acids. Per germline, CDR1 SGHDN and CDR2 FVKESK. CDR3 loop: CASSLWGVTEAFF. As DNA, the CDR3 is TGTGCCAGCAGCCTCTGGGGGGTCACTGAAGCTTTCTTT.

The V gene is TRBV2, the J gene TRBJ2-5; 10 nucleotides line up with TRBD1. Trimming removed 7 bases from V and 6 bases from J; junction bases left unmatched: 17. The CDR3 contains 17 residues. Germline CDR1 SNHLY, CDR2 FYNNEI. CDR3: CASTQGRGQGTLKTQYF. DNA for the CDR3: TGTGCCAGCACCCAGGGGAGGGGACAGGGGACGTTGAAGACCCAGTACTTC. The full variable domain, its missing parts supplied by reference TRBV2 and TRBJ2-5, is EPEVTQTPSHQVTQMGQEVILRCVPISNHLYFYWYRQILGQKVEFLVSFYNNEISEKSEIFDDQFSVERPDGSNFTLKIRSTKLEDSAMYFCASTQGRGQGTLKTQYFGPGTRLLVL.